This T cell receptor (beta chain) was captured in a study of persistence of HIV-infected CD4 T cells. Study observations and caveats: CMV- and Gag-responding cells had lower TCRbeta richness than CD3/CD28-responding cells. Antigen-responding cells were enriched for degenerate expanded CDR3beta sequences.

A word on this clone: What it binds is not known.

Cells were stimulated with CMV-infected fibroblast lysates at 8 to 10 ug/mL. CD40L/CD69 double-negative CD45RO-high memory CD4+ T cells were collected. CDR1 is MNHNS and CDR2 is SASEGT in the germline V gene. The CDR3 consists of 13 residues. Trimming removed 2 bases from V and 5 bases from J, with 7 bases in between. The immunoSEQ assay was version 4, run in survey mode. Genomic DNA was diluted to around 10 ng/uL, up to 1 ug per sample. Libraries were prepared by immunoSEQ multiplex PCR; TCRdb keeps only in-frame clonotypes and omits some of them. The data show 25,000 to 35,000 clones, around four fifths seen once.

The genes are TRBV6-1 and TRBJ1-3, with a tentative D call TRBD1 (5 bases). The source was CD4+ T cells sorted from PBMCs after approximately 19-hour stimulation, collected from a patient who received antiretroviral therapy. This sequence was found in an adult man with HIV who was CMV-seropositive. The CDR3 loop is CASSEQGRNTIYF. For the CDR3, the DNA is TGTGCCAGCAGTGAACAGGGAAGAAACACCATATATTTT.